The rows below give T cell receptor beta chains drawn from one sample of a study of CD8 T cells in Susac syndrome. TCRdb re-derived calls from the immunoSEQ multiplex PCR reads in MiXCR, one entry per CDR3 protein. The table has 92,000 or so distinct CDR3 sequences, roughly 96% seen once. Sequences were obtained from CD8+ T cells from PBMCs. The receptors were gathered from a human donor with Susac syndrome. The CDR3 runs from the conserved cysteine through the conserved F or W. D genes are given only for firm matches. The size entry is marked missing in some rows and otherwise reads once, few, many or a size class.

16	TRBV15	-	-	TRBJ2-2	CATSRDQGWGTGELFF	TGTGCCACCAGCAGAGATCAGGGTTGGGGAACCGGGGAGCTGTTTTTT
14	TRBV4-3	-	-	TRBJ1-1	CASSQGGLGTEAFF	TGCGCCAGCAGCCAAGGCGGCCTGGGGACTGAAGCTTTCTTT
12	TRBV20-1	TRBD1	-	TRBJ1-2	CSAPTGEYGYTF	TGCAGTGCACCGACAGGGGAGTATGGCTACACCTTC
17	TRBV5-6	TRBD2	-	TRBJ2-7	CASSSAGGRGGTYEQYF	TGTGCCAGCAGCTCCGCGGGGGGGCGAGGAGGAACCTACGAGCAGTACTTC
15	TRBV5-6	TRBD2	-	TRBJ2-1	CASRPLAGGQIEQFF	TGTGCCAGCAGACCACTCGCGGGGGGGCAGATTGAGCAGTTCTTC
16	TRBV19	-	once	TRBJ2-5	CASSIGDSNREETQYF	TGTGCCAGTAGTATAGGGGACTCTAACCGGGAGGAGACCCAGTACTTC
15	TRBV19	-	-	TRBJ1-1	CASTRTVEPNTEAFF	TGTGCCAGTACCCGGACAGTCGAACCGAACACTGAAGCTTTCTTT
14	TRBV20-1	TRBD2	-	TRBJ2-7	CSARPLAGVYEQYF	TGCAGTGCTAGACCACTAGCGGGGGTCTACGAGCAGTACTTC
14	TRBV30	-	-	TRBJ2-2	CAWSPRPKLWELFF	TGTGCCTGGAGCCCACGGCCTAAACTCTGGGAGCTGTTTTTT
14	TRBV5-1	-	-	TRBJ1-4	CASSLEQAPEKLFF	TGCGCCAGCAGCTTGGAGCAGGCCCCTGAAAAACTGTTTTTT
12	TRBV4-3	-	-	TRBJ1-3	CASSPPAGTIYF	TGCGCCAGCAGCCCACCTGCCGGTACGATATATTTT
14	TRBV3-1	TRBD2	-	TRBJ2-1	CASSLSGAWNEQFF	TGTGCCAGCAGCCTCAGCGGGGCCTGGAATGAGCAGTTCTTC
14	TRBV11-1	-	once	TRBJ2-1	CASSLAGDYNEQFF	TGTGCCAGCAGCTTAGCGGGGGATTACAATGAGCAGTTCTTC
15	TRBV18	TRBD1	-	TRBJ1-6	CASSAGTGNNSPLHF	TGTGCCAGCTCTGCCGGGACAGGGAATAATTCACCCCTCCACTTT
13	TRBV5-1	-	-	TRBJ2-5	CASCFSGEETQYF	TGCGCCAGCTGCTTTTCAGGGGAAGAGACCCAGTACTTC
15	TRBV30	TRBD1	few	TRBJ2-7	CAWSVGQGASYEQYF	TGTGCCTGGAGTGTAGGTCAGGGGGCATCCTACGAGCAGTACTTC
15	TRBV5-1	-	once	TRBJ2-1	CASSSGGVVYNEQFF	TGCGCCAGCAGTTCTGGCGGGGTCGTCTACAATGAGCAGTTCTTC
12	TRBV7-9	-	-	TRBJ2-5	CASNGEQETQYF	TGTGCCAGCAACGGGGAACAAGAGACCCAGTACTTC
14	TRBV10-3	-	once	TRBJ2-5	CAISESTYRDPRYF	TGTGCCATCAGTGAGTCGACTTACCGGGACCCCCGGTACTTC
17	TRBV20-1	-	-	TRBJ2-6	CSGGGPGQSSGANVLTF	TGCAGTGGGGGGGGACCGGGACAGTCTTCTGGGGCCAACGTCCTGACTTTC
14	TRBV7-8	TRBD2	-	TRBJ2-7	CASSGGGLVNEQYF	TGTGCCAGCAGCGGGGGGGGACTAGTCAACGAGCAGTACTTC
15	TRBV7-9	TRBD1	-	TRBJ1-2	CASTRSGGQNYGYTF	TGTGCCAGCACCCGAAGCGGGGGACAGAACTATGGCTACACCTTC
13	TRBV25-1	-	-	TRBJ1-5	CASSGDGHQPQHF	TGTGCCAGCAGTGGGGACGGACATCAGCCCCAGCATTTT
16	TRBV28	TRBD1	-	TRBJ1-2	CASSPRGTATNYGYTF	TGTGCCAGCAGTCCCAGAGGGACAGCTACTAACTATGGCTACACCTTC
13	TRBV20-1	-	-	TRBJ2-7	CSAREGPSYEQYF	TGCAGTGCTAGAGAGGGGCCTTCCTACGAGCAGTACTTC
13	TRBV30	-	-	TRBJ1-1	CAWSVAGDTEAFF	TGTGCCTGGAGTGTGGCAGGGGACACTGAAGCTTTCTTT
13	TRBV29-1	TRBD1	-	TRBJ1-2	CSVKPGQGRGYTF	TGCAGCGTGAAACCTGGACAGGGCAGGGGCTACACCTTC
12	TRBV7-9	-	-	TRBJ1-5	CASSLKDQPQHF	TGTGCCAGCAGCTTAAAGGATCAGCCCCAGCATTTT
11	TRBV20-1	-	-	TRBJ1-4	CSAEGGGKLFF	TGCAGTGCTGAGGGTGGGGGTAAACTGTTTTTT
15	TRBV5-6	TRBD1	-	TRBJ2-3	CASSDGTGGLDTQYF	TGTGCCAGCAGTGACGGGACAGGGGGCCTGGATACGCAGTATTTT
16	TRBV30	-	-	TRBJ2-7	CAWSPGWARGGYEQYF	TGTGCCTGGAGTCCCGGGTGGGCGCGCGGAGGCTACGAGCAGTACTTC
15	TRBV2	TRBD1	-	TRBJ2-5	CASDRGTGRTETQYF	TGTGCCAGCGACCGGGGGACAGGGCGAACAGAGACCCAGTACTTC
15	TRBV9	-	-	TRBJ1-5	CASSESSGDNQPQHF	TGTGCCAGCAGCGAGAGCAGCGGGGACAATCAGCCCCAGCATTTT
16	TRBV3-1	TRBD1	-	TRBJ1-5	CASSTGQGAGVWPQHF	TGTGCCAGCAGCACCGGACAGGGGGCCGGGGTTTGGCCCCAGCATTTT
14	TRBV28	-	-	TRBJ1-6	CASSQSSYNSPLHF	TGTGCCAGCAGTCAAAGCTCCTATAATTCACCCCTCCACTTT
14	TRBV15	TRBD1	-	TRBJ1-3	CATSGSDRGNTIYF	TGTGCCACCAGCGGATCGGACAGGGGCAACACCATATATTTT
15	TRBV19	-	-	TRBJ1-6	CASSTRNSYNSPLHF	TGTGCCAGTAGTACGAGGAACTCCTATAATTCACCCCTCCACTTT
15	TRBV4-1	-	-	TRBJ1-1	CASSQGSGEETEAFF	TGCGCCAGCAGCCAAGGCTCAGGGGAAGAAACTGAAGCTTTCTTT
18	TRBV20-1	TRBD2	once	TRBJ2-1	CSARDGLAGGSSYNEQFF	TGCAGTGCTAGAGATGGACTAGCGGGGGGGAGCTCCTACAATGAGCAGTTCTTC
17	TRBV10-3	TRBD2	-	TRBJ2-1	CAISESGERGAINEQFF	TGTGCCATCAGTGAGTCGGGGGAGCGGGGGGCCATCAATGAGCAGTTCTTC
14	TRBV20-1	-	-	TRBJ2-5	CSAPSGTQAWTQYF	TGCAGTGCCCCATCCGGGACACAGGCTTGGACCCAGTACTTC
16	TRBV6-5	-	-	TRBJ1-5	CASSYGSSESNQPQHF	TGTGCCAGCAGTTATGGGTCTTCCGAAAGCAATCAGCCCCAGCATTTT
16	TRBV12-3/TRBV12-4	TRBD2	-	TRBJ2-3	CASSSLSGGRPDTQYF	TGTGCCAGCAGTTCTCTTAGCGGGGGAAGACCAGATACGCAGTATTTT
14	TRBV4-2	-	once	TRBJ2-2	CASSQDGMTGELFF	TGTGCCAGCAGCCAAGATGGTATGACCGGGGAGCTGTTTTTT
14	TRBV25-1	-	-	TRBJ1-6	CASGGGLGNSPLHF	TGTGCCAGTGGCGGGGGCCTGGGTAATTCACCCCTCCACTTT
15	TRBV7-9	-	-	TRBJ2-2	CASSLLAINTGELFF	TGTGCCAGCAGCTTACTGGCCATCAACACCGGGGAGCTGTTTTTT
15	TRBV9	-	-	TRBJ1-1	CASSQRSIMNTEAFF	TGTGCCAGCAGCCAACGGAGTATCATGAACACTGAAGCTTTCTTT
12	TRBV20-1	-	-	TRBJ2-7	CSASTPAYEQYF	TGCAGTGCTAGCACACCCGCCTACGAGCAGTACTTC
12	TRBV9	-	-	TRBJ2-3	CASSDRTDTQYF	TGTGCCAGCAGCGACCGAACAGATACGCAGTATTTT
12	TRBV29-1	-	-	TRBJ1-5	CSVGGQNQPQHF	TGCAGCGTCGGTGGACAGAATCAGCCCCAGCATTTT
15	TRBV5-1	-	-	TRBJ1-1	CASSLTDGSNTEAFF	TGCGCCAGCAGCTTGACCGACGGATCGAACACTGAAGCTTTCTTT
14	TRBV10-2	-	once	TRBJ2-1	CASSVGTGDNEQFF	TGCGCCAGCAGTGTCGGGACTGGAGACAATGAGCAGTTCTTC
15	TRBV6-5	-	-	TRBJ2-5	CASSPDGRVQETQYF	TGTGCCAGCAGTCCGGACGGGCGCGTACAAGAGACCCAGTACTTC
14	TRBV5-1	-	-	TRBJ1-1	CASSLNRGNTEAFF	TGCGCCAGCAGCTTGAACCGGGGGAACACTGAAGCTTTCTTT
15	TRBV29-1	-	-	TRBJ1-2	CSVEESRGSNYGYTF	TGCAGCGTTGAAGAATCGCGGGGCTCGAACTATGGCTACACCTTC
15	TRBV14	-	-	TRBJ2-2	CASSQTTGFTGELFF	TGTGCCAGCAGCCAAACGACAGGTTTCACCGGGGAGCTGTTTTTT